The 8 T cell receptor beta chains in this list originate from one sample, sequenced in a study of CD8+CD57+ T cells in acquired aplastic anemia. Sequencing was done on patients that had shown CD8+CD57+ cell expansion by flow cytometry. The use of genomic DNA as template underpinned the TCR beta VDJ and CDR3 profiling. TCRdb reprocessed the reads via MiXCR and lists one record per CDR3 protein. This table has under 250,000 distinct CDR3 sequences, 65% appearing once. Sequencing input: sorted CD4+, CD8+, or CD8+CD57+ T cells (not recorded which) from PBMCs. Receptors were obtained from a human donor with aplastic anemia.

This clonotype was counted once. The V call is TRBV10-2, the J call TRBJ2-5; D not resolved. CDR1 and CDR2 (germline): WSHSY, SAAADI. The CDR3 is made up of 12 amino acids. The ends were cut back, 6 bases at V and 1 base at J, with 6 bases in the middle. The CDR3 DNA reads as TGCGCCAGCAGACGCAGCCAAGAGACCCAGTACTTC. Translated: CASRRSQETQYF.

Turning to this clonotype: A much larger clone lies a single base off, so this may be a read error. The missing conserved phenylalanine or tryptophan at the end of this CDR3 makes a read error likely. The chain employs TRBV5-6 and TRBJ2-1, with a tentative D call TRBD2 (7 bases). CDR1 and CDR2 (germline): SGHDT, YYEEEE. Trimming took 0 bases from V and 6 from J, leaving 16 bases between them. The CDR3 totals 16 residues. The CDR3 region is CASSLVGGPQPNEQFL. The CDR3 coding sequence is TGTGCCAGCAGCTTGGTCGGGGGGCCCCAACCCAATGAGCAGTTCCTC.

About this clonotype: Because the CDR3 is missing its conserved closing phenylalanine or tryptophan, this is likely a read error. The J gene is TRBJ1-4, the V gene TRBV14; D remains ambiguous. Trimming took off 8 bases at V and 7 bases at J, with 14 bases between the two ends. Germline V gene data show CDR1 as SGHDN and CDR2 as FVKESK. The CDR3 totals 13 residues. The CDR3 nucleotides read TGTGCCAGCTCACCAATATACAGTGAAAAACTGTTTTGT. This translates into CASSPIYSEKLFC.

V gene TRBV29-1 combines with J gene TRBJ1-2; 7 bases map to TRBD1. Germline trimming cut 6 bases from V and 6 bases from J; bases unmatched to any gene: 10. This CDR3 is 13 amino acids long. Germline V lookup: CDR1 SQVTM, CDR2 ANQGSEA. The CDR3 DNA follows: TGCAGCGTAGGTGGACAGGCGACTAATGGCTACACCTTC. Amino acids: CSVGGQATNGYTF.

The J gene is TRBJ2-3, the V gene TRBV19; tentative D call: TRBD1 (5 bases). The germline V gene has CDR1 LNHDA and CDR2 SQIVND (reference sequence). The CDR3 consists of 17 residues. Between the trimmed V and J ends, which lost 5 bases and 2 bases, there was a span of 20 bases. The CDR3 nucleotides are TGTGCCAGTAGTCTCCACCTTGACAGAGTAATCACAGATACGCAGTATTTT. Translation gives CASSLHLDRVITDTQYF. The full variable domain, in which reference TRBV19 and TRBJ2-3 provide the parts outside the CDR3, is DGGITQSPKYLFRKEGQNVTLSCEQNLNHDAMYWYRQDPGQGLRLIYYSQIVNDFQKGDIAEGYSVSREKKESFPLTVTSAQKNPTAFYLCASSLHLDRVITDTQYFGPGTRLTVL.

This chain uses TRBV29-1 with TRBJ1-1; D is ambiguous. The CDR3 sequence is 12 residues long. Germline V lookup: CDR1 SQVTM, CDR2 ANQGSEA. Between the trimmed V and J ends, which lost 3 bases and 4 bases, there was a span of 9 bases. This chain's CDR3 is CSVDVGITEAFF. CDR3 sequence (DNA): TGCAGCGTTGATGTCGGAATCACTGAAGCTTTCTTT.

The rearrangement joins TRBV20-1 to TRBJ2-1, with TRBD2 matching over 9 bases. This CDR3 is 14 amino acids long. The V gene end was trimmed by 3 bases and the J gene end by 7 bases; junction bases not matched to a gene: 7. Germline V gene data show CDR1 as DFQATT and CDR2 as SNEGSKA (reference sequence). CDR3 sequence: CSASLAGGGNEQFF. CDR3 in DNA: TGCAGTGCTAGTCTTGCGGGAGGGGGTAATGAGCAGTTCTTC.

In its sample, this clonotype was seen many times. The CDR3 nucleotides read TGTGCCAGCAGTTTAGGGACAGGGGGCTACGAGCAGTACTTC. As protein: CASSLGTGGYEQYF. This sequence joins TRBV12-3 or TRBV12-4 and TRBJ2-7; 10 bases map to TRBD1. The length of the CDR3 is 14 residues. The V gene end was trimmed by 1 base and the J gene end by 3 bases; junction bases not matched to a gene: 0.